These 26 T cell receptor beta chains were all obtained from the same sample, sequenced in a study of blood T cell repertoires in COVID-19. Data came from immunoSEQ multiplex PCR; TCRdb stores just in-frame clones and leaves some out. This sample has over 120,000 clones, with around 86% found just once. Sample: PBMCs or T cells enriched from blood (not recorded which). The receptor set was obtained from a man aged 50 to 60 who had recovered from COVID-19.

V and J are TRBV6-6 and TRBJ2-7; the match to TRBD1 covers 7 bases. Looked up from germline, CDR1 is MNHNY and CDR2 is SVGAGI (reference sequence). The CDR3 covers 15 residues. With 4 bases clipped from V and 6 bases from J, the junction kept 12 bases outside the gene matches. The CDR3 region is CASSSRDSKGGEQYF. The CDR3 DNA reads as TGTGCCAGCAGTTCCCGGGACAGTAAAGGCGGCGAGCAGTACTTC.

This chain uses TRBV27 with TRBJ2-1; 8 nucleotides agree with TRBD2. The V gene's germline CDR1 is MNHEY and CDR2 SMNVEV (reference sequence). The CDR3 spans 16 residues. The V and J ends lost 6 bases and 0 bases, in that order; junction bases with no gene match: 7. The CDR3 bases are TGTGCCAGCAGGAATAGCGGGATGGTCTCCTACAATGAGCAGTTCTTC. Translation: CASRNSGMVSYNEQFF.

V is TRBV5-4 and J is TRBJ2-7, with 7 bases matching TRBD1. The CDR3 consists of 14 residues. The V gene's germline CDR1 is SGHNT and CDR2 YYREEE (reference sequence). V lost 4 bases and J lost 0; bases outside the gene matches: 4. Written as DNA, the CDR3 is TGTGCCAGCAGCCCCGACAGGGCCTCCTACGAGCAGTACTTC. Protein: CASSPDRASYEQYF. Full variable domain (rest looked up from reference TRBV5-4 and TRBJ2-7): ETGVTQSPTHLIKTRGQQVTLRCSSQSGHNTVSWYQQALGQGPQFIFQYYREEENGRGNFPPRFSGLQFPNYSSELNVNALELDDSALYLCASSPDRASYEQYFGPGTRLTVT.

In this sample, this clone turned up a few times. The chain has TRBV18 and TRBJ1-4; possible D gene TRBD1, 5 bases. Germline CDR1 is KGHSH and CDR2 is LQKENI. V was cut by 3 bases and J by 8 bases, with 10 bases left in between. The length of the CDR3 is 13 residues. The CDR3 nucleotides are TGTGCCAGCTCACCGTGGCAGGGCGAAAAACTGTTTTTT. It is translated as CASSPWQGEKLFF.

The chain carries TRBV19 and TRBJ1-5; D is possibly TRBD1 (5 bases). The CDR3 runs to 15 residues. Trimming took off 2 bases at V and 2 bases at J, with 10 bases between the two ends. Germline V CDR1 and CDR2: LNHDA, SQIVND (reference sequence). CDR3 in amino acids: CASSIWGRGNQPQHF. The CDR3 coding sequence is TGTGCCAGTAGTATATGGGGGAGGGGCAATCAGCCCCAGCATTTT.

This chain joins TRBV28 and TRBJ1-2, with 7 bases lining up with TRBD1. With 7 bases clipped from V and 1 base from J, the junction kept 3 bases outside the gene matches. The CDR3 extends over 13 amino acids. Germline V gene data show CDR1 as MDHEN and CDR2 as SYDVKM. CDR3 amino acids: CASIRGINYGYTF. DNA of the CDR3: TGTGCCAGCATCAGGGGGATTAACTATGGCTACACCTTC.

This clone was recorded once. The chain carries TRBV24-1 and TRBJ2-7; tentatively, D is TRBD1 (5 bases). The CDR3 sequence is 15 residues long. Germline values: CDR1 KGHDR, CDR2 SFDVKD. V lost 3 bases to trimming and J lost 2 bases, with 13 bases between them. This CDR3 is CATSDPRTRTYEQYF. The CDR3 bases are TGTGCCACCAGTGATCCCCGGACAAGAACCTACGAGCAGTACTTC.

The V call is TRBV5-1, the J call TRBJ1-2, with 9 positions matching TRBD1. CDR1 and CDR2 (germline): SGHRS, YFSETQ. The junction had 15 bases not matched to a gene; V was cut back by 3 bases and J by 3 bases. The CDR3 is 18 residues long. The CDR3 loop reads CASSWGGTGIVLDYGYTF. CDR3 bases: TGCGCCAGCAGCTGGGGCGGGACAGGGATCGTTCTAGACTATGGCTACACCTTC.

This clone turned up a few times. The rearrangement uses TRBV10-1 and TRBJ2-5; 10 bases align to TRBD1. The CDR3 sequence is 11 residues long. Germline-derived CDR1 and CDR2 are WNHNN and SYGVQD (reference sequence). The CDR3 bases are TGCCAGGACAGGGGGCAAGAGACCCAGTACTTC. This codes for CQDRGQETQYF.

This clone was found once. Here the CDR3 reads CASSLGAGGREKLFF. Here the CDR3 DNA reads TGTGCCAGCAGCTTGGGGGCAGGGGGCCGGGAAAAACTGTTTTTT. The chain has TRBV5-4 and TRBJ1-4; TRBD1 matches 8 bases. The germline CDR1 and CDR2 sequences are SGHNT and YYREEE (reference sequence). The ends lost 0 bases at V and 8 bases at J; junction bases unmatched: 6. The CDR3 is made up of 15 amino acids.

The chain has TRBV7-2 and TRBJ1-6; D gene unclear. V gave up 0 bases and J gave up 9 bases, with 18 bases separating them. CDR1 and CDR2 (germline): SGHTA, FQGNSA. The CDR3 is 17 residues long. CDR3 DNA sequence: TGTGCCAGCAGCTTAGCGTATGCGGGTCCCAGGCCTTCACCCCTCCACTTT. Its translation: CASSLAYAGPRPSPLHF.

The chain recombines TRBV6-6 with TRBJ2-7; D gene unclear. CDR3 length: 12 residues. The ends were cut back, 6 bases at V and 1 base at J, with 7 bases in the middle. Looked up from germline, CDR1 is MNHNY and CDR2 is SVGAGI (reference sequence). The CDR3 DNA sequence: TGTGCCAGCAGACGAGAGTCCTACGAGCAGTACGTC. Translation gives CASRRESYEQYV.

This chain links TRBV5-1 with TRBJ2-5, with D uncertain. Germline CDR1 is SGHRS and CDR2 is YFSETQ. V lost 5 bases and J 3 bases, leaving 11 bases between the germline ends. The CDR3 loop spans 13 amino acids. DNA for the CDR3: TGCGCCAGCAGGAATGGCGGAGAAGAGACCCAGTACTTC. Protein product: CASRNGGEETQYF.

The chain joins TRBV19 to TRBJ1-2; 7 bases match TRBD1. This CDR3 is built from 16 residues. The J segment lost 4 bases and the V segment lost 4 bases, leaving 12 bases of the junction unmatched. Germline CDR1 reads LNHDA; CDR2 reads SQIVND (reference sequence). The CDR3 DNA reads TGTGCCAGTAGTAGTTTGCGAGGGGGCCTTATCTATGGCTACACCTTC. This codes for CASSSLRGGLIYGYTF.

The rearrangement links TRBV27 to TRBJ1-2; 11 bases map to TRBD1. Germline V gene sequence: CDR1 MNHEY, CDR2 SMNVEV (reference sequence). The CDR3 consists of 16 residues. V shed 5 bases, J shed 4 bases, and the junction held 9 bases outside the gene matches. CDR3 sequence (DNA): TGTGCCAGCAGTCAAGGACAGGGGGCTATTCTCTATGGCTACACCTTC. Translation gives CASSQGQGAILYGYTF.

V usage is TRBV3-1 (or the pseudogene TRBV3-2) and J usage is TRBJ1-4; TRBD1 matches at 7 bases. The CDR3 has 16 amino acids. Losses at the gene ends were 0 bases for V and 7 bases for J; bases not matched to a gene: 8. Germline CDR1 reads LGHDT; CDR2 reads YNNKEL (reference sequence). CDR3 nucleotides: TGTGCCAGCAGCCAAGATTTAAGGGGGCGCGGTGAAAAACTGTTTTTT. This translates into CASSQDLRGRGEKLFF.

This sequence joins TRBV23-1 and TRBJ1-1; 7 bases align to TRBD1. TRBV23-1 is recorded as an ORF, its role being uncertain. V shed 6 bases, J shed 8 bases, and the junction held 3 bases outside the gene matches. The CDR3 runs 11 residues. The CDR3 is CASSRGTEAFF. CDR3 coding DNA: TGCGCCAGCAGCAGGGGGACAGAAGCTTTCTTT.

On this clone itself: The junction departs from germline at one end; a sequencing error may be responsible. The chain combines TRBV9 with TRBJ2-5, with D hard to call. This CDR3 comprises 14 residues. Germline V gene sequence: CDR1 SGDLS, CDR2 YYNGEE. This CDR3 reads CASSAPLNQATQYF. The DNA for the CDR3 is TGTGCCAGCAGCGCCCCCCTGAATCAAGCGACCCAGTACTTC.

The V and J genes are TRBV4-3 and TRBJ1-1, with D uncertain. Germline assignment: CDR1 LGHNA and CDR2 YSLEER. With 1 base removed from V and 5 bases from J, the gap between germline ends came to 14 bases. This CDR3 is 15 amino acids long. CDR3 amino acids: CASSQGGGSKTEAFF. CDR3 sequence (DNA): TGCGCCAGCAGCCAAGGAGGAGGGTCGAAAACTGAAGCTTTCTTT.

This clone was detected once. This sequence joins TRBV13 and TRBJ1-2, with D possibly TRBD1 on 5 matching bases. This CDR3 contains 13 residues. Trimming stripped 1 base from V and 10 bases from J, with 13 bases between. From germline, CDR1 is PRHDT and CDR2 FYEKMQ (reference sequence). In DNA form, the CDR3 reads TGTGCCAGCAGCTTAGAGGGGAAGGGTAACTACACCTTC. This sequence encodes CASSLEGKGNYTF.

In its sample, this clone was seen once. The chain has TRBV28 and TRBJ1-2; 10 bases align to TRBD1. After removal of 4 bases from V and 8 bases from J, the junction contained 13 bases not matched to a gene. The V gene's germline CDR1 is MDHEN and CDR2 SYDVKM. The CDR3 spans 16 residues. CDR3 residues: CASSSSPLRDRGGYTF. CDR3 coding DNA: TGTGCCAGCAGTTCAAGCCCTCTACGGGACAGGGGAGGCTACACCTTC.

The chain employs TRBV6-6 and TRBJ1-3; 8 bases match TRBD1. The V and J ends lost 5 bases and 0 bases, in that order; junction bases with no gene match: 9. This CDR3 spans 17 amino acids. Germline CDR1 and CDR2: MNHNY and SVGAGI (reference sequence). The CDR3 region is CASSRPTGERSGNTIYF. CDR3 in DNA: TGTGCCAGCAGTCGTCCGACAGGGGAACGCTCTGGAAACACCATATATTTT.

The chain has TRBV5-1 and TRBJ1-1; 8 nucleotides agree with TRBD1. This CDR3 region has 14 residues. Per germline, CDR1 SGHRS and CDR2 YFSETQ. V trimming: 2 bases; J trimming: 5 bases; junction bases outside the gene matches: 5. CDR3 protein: CASSLQTGVTEAFF. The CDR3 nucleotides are TGCGCCAGCAGCTTACAGACAGGGGTTACTGAAGCTTTCTTT.

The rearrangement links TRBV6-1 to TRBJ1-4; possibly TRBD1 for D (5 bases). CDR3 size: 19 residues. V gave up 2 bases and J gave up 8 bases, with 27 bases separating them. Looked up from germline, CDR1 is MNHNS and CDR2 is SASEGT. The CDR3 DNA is TGTGCCAGCAGTGAATTGAGTCTTTTAGCGCGCGGGAACAGGGAAAAACTGTTTTTT. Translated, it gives CASSELSLLARGNREKLFF.

The CDR3 DNA reads as TGTGCCAGCAGTGCCGGACAGGGGCGCGTCGGCTACACCTTC. Translating it yields CASSAGQGRVGYTF. The V and J genes are TRBV2 and TRBJ1-2; 9 bases fit TRBD1. The CDR3 extends over 14 amino acids. J was trimmed by 8 bases and V by 4 bases; bases with no gene match: 8. Germline V gene lookup returns CDR1 SNHLY and CDR2 FYNNEI.

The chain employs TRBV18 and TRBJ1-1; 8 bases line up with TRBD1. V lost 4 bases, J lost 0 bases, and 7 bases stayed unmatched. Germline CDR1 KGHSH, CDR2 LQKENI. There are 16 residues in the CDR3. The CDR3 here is CASSLNRGVVNTEAFF. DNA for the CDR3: TGTGCCAGCTCACTAAACAGGGGGGTGGTGAACACTGAAGCTTTCTTT.